Listed below are T cell receptor beta chains from one sample, sequenced in a study of T-cell memory formation after mild COVID-19. Each CDR3 protein gets one entry after TCRdb re-called the 5' RACE reads with MiXCR. The sample lists approximately 340,000 distinct CDR3 sequences, more than 15% occurring once. Input material: PBMCs or a T cell subset sorted from them (not recorded which). The source of these receptors is a man aged 18 to 30 who had mild COVID-19 (a few samples of this study predate the infection). Cell type and time point are not known. CDR3s include the opening cysteine and the closing phenylalanine or tryptophan. Fields, in order: V gene, clone size, J gene, D gene, CDR3 DNA, CDR3 protein. A D gene is named only where the DNA matches it firmly. Expanded clones are given a class, and other clones once, few, many or no size at all.

>TRBV9|-|TRBJ2-1|TRBD2
TGTGCCAGCAGCGTAGCCCCGCTAGCGGGGGGGAACAATGAGCAGTTCTTC
CASSVAPLAGGNNEQFF
>TRBV16|few|TRBJ2-1|TRBD2
TGTGCCAGCAGCGGACTAGCGGGGGGGCTCGATGAGCAGTTCTTC
CASSGLAGGLDEQFF
>TRBV5-1|-|TRBJ1-2|TRBD1
TGCGCCAGCAGCGACGGGACAGGGGGAGACTATGGCTACACCTTC
CASSDGTGGDYGYTF
>TRBV9|-|TRBJ2-7|-
TGTGCCAGCAGCCCTCCGGGGATTATGAACGAGCAGTACTTC
CASSPPGIMNEQYF
>TRBV5-1|-|TRBJ1-1|-
TGCGCCAGCAGCTTTGTACCGGTGGAGGTGAACACTGAAGCTTTCTTT
CASSFVPVEVNTEAFF
>TRBV12-3/TRBV12-4|few|TRBJ2-3|TRBD2
TGTGCCAGCAGCTCGGGACTAGAAGGCACAGATACGCAGTATTTT
CASSSGLEGTDTQYF
>TRBV4-1|few|TRBJ2-3|-
TGCGCCAGCAGCCCCCACGGCTGGGGTGGGCCAGGAGATACGCAGTATTTT
CASSPHGWGGPGDTQYF
>TRBV4-3|-|TRBJ1-2|-
TGCGCCAGCAGCCAAGCTCCGGGGGCGAACTATGGCTACACCTTC
CASSQAPGANYGYTF
>TRBV6-6|few|TRBJ1-2|-
TGTGCCAGCAGTTACTCTGGACTGGAACTCTATGGCTACACCTTC
CASSYSGLELYGYTF
>TRBV3-1|-|TRBJ2-7|TRBD2
TGTGCCAGCAGCTCAACTAGCGCGGCCTACGAGCAGTACTTC
CASSSTSAAYEQYF
>TRBV7-2|few|TRBJ2-5|TRBD2
TGTGCCAGCAGCTCGCTGCTAGCGGGCTGGTACCAAGAGACCCAGTACTTC
CASSSLLAGWYQETQYF
>TRBV20-1|few|TRBJ2-7|-
TGCAGTGCCCTACGCAGGGGCCATGACGAGCAGTACTTC
CSALRRGHDEQYF
>TRBV6-1|few|TRBJ2-3|TRBD2
TGTGCCAGCAGTGGGAAGCTAGCGGGCACAGATACGCAGTATTTT
CASSGKLAGTDTQYF
>TRBV5-5|many|TRBJ2-5|-
TGTGCCAGCAGCCCCGGGACGGGACGCCAAGAGACCCAGTACTTC
CASSPGTGRQETQYF
>TRBV4-1|many|TRBJ2-7|TRBD2
TGCGCCAGCAGCGGGGTAGCGGGATCCTACGAGCAGTACTTC
CASSGVAGSYEQYF
>TRBV27|few|TRBJ1-4|-
TGTGCCAGCAGCCTGAAACCTGACCCAGAAAAACTGTTTTTT
CASSLKPDPEKLFF
>TRBV4-3|few|TRBJ2-7|TRBD1
TGCGCCAGCAGCCAGTACAGGGGCGCCTACGAGCAGTACTTC
CASSQYRGAYEQYF
>TRBV4-2|-|TRBJ2-7|TRBD2
TGTGCCAGCAGCCAGTGGGGCGGGGGGCCCTACGAGCAGTACTTC
CASSQWGGGPYEQYF
>TRBV5-1|-|TRBJ2-1|-
TGCGCCAGTAACGGGGGCACTTCCTACAATGAGCAGTTCTTC
CASNGGTSYNEQFF
>TRBV3-1|few|TRBJ2-7|TRBD1
TGTGCCAGCAGCACCCGACAGGGGGCTTACGACTTC
CASSTRQGAYDF
>TRBV19|few|TRBJ1-5|-
TGTGCCAGTAGTACGGGACGGGCTAGCAATCAGCCCCAGCATTTT
CASSTGRASNQPQHF
>TRBV4-3|few|TRBJ1-2|-
TGCGCCAGCAGCCGGGACCTGGAGGGCTACACCTTC
CASSRDLEGYTF
>TRBV7-2|many|TRBJ2-2|-
TGTGCCAGCAGATACACCGCTGATGCCGGGGAGCTGTTTTTT
CASRYTADAGELFF
>TRBV4-3|many|TRBJ2-5|-
TGCGCCAGCAGACAGGGCTCCGGGGGCCAAGAGACCCAGTACTTC
CASRQGSGGQETQYF
>TRBV2|-|TRBJ1-2|-
TGTGCCAGCGGGGGCGACGGGCCCTATGGCTACACCTTC
CASGGDGPYGYTF
>TRBV7-2|few|TRBJ2-1|-
TGTGCCAGCAGCTCGAGGGGCGGGAATGAGCAGTTCTTC
CASSSRGGNEQFF